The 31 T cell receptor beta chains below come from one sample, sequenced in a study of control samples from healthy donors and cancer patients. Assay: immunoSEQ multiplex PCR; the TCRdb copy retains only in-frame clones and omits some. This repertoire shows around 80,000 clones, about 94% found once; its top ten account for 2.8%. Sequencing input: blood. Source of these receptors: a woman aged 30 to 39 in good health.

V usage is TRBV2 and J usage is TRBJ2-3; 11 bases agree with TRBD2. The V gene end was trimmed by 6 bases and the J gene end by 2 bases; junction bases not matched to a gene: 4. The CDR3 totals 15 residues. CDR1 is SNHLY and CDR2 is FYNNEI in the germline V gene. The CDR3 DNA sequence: TGTGCCAGCAGAGTGGGACTAGCGGACACAGATACGCAGTATTTT. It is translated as CASRVGLADTDTQYF.

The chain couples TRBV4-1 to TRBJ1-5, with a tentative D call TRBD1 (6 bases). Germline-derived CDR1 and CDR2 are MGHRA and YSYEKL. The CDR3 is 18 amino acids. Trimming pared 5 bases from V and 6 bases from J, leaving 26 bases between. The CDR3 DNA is TGCGCCAGCAGCAAGGACCCACCGACAGGCCGGGAGGGTCAGCCCCAGCATTTT. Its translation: CASSKDPPTGREGQPQHF.

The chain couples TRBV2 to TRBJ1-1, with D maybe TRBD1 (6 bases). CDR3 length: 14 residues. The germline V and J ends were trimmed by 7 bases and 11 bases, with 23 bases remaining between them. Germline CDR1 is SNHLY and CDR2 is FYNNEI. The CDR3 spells CASIIQGIEEKAFF. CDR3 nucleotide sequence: TGTGCCAGCATTATACAGGGTATTGAAGAGAAGGCTTTCTTT.

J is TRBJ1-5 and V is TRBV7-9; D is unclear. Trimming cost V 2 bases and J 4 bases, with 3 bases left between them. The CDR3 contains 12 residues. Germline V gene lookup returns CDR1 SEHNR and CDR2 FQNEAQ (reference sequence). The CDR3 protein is CASSLTNQPQHF. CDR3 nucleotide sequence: TGTGCCAGCAGCTTAACTAATCAGCCCCAGCATTTT.

The CDR3 DNA is TGTGCCAGCAGCTTAGTTGGGGGACTAGCGGGGGTCCAAGAGACCCAGTACTTC. As protein: CASSLVGGLAGVQETQYF. The rearrangement joins TRBV7-8 to TRBJ2-5; 14 bases agree with TRBD2. The CDR3 totals 18 residues. V shed 1 base, J shed 1 base, and the junction held 5 bases outside the gene matches. CDR1 is SGHVS and CDR2 is FQNEAQ in the germline V gene.

The CDR3: CASRTGTANQPQHF. The CDR3 nucleotides are TGTGCCAGCAGAACCGGGACAGCGAATCAGCCCCAGCATTTT. The V and J genes are TRBV6-5 and TRBJ1-5; 7 bases are shared with TRBD1. Trimming cost V 6 bases and J 4 bases; bases outside gene matches: 6. CDR1 is MNHEY, CDR2 SVGAGI, per germline. The length of the CDR3 is 14 residues.

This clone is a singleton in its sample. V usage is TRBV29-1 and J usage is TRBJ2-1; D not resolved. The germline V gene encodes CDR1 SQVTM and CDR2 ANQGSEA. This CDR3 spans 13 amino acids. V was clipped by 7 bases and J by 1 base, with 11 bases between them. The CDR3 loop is CSGVARSYNEQFF. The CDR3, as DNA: TGCAGCGGCGTCGCGAGGTCCTACAATGAGCAGTTCTTC.

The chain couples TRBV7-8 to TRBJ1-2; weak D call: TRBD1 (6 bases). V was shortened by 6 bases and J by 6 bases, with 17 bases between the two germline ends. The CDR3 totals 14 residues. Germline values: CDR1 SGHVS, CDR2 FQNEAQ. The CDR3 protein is CASRPDRWEDGYTF. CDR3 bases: TGTGCCAGCAGGCCGGACAGATGGGAGGATGGCTACACCTTC.

CDR3 loop: CSISPDNEQFF. The CDR3 DNA sequence: TGCAGTATCAGCCCCGATAATGAGCAGTTCTTC. This chain links TRBV20-1 with TRBJ2-1, with D uncertain. There are 11 residues in the CDR3. Looked up from germline, CDR1 is DFQATT and CDR2 is SNEGSKA (reference sequence). The V gene lost 8 bases and the J gene lost 7 bases, with 12 bases spanning the gap.

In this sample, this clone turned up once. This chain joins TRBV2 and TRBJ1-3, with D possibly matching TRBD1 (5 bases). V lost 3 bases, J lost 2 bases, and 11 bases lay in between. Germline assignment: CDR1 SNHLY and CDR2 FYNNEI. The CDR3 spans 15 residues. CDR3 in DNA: TGTGCCAGCAGTGAGGACGGGGCCCCTGGAAACACCATATATTTT. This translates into CASSEDGAPGNTIYF.

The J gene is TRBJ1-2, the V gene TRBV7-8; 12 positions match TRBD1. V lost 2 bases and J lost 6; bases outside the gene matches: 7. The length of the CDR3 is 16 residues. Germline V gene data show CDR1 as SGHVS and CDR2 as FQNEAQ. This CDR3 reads CASSLMMGQGANGYTF. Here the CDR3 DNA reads TGTGCCAGCAGCTTAATGATGGGACAGGGGGCGAATGGCTACACCTTC.

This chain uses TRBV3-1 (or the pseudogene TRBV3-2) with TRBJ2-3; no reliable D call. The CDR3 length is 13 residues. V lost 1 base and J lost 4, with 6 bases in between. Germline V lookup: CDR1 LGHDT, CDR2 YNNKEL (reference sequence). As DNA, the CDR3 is TGTGCCAGCAGCCAAGCCCCCCCAGATACGCAGTATTTT. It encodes CASSQAPPDTQYF.

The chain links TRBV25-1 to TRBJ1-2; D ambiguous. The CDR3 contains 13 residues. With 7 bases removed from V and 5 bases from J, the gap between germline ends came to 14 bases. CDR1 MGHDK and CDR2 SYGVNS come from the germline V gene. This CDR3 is CASTTQSDYGYTF. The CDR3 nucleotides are TGTGCCAGCACTACACAGTCGGATTATGGCTACACCTTC.

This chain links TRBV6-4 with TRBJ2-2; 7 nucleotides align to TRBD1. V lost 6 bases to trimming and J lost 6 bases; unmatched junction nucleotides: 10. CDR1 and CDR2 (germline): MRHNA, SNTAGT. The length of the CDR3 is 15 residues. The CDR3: CASRKDRWPPGELFF. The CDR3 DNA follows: TGTGCCAGCAGGAAGGACAGGTGGCCTCCCGGGGAGCTGTTTTTT.

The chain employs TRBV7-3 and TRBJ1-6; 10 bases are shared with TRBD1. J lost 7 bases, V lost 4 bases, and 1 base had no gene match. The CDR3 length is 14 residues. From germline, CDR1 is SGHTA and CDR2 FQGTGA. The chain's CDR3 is CASSSGQGNSPLHF. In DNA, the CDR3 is TGTGCCAGCAGCTCGGGACAGGGGAATTCACCCCTCCACTTT.

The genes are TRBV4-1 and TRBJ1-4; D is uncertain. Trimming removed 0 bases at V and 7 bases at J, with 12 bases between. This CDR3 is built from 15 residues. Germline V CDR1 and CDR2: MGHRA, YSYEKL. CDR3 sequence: CASSQEMGWGEKLFF. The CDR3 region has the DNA TGCGCCAGCAGCCAAGAAATGGGGTGGGGTGAAAAACTGTTTTTT.

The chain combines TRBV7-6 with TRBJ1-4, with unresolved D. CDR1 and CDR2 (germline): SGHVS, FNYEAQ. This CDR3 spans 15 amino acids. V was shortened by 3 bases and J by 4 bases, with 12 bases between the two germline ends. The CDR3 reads CASSLSVRNNEKLFF. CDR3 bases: TGTGCCAGCAGCTTGTCCGTACGGAATAATGAAAAACTGTTTTTT.

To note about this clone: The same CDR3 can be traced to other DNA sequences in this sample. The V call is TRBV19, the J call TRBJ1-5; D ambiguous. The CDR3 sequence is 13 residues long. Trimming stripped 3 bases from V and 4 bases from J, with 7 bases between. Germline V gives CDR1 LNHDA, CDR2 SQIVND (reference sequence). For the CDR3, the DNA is TGTGCCAGTAGTATTTCGGGGAATCAGCCCCAGCATTTT. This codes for CASSISGNQPQHF. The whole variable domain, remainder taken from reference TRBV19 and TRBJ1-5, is DGGITQSPKYLFRKEGQNVTLSCEQNLNHDAMYWYRQDPGQGLRLIYYSQIVNDFQKGDIAEGYSVSREKKESFPLTVTSAQKNPTAFYLCASSISGNQPQHFGDGTRLSIL.

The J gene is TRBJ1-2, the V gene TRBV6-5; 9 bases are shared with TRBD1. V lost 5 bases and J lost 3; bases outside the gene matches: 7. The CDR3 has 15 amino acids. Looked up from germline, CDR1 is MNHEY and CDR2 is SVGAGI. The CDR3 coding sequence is TGTGCCAGCAGTACCCGGGACAGGGCCGACTATGGCTACACCTTC. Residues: CASSTRDRADYGYTF.

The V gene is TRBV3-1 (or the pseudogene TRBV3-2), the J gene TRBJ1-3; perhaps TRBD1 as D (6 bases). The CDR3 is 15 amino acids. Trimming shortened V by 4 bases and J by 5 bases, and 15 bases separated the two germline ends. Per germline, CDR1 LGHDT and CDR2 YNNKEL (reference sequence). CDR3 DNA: TGTGCCAGCAGCCGAGGTTCGGGGGGCAGAAACACCATATATTTT. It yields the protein CASSRGSGGRNTIYF.

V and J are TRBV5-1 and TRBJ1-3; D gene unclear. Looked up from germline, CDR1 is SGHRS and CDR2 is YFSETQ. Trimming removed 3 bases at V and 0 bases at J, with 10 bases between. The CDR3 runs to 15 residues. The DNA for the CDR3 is TGCGCCAGCAGCTGGGAGATTAGCTCTGGAAACACCATATATTTT. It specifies CASSWEISSGNTIYF.

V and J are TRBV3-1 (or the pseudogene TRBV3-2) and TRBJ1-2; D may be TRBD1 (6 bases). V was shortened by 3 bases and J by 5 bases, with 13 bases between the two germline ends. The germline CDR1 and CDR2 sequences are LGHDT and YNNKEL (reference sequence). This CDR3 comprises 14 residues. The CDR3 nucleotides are TGTGCCAGCAGCCAGAATGAGGGGGGGTATGGCTACACCTTC. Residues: CASSQNEGGYGYTF.

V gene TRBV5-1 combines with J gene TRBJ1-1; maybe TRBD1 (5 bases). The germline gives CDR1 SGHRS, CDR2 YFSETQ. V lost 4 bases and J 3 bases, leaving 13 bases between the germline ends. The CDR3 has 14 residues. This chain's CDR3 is CASSPELGDTEAFF. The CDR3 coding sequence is TGCGCCAGCAGCCCCGAGCTGGGGGACACTGAAGCTTTCTTT.

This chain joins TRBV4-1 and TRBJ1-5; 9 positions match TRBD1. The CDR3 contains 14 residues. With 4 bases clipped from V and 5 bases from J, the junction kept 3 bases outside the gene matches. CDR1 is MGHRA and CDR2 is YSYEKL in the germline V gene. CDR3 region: CASSRTGGDQPQHF. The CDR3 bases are TGCGCCAGCAGCCGAACAGGGGGCGATCAGCCCCAGCATTTT.

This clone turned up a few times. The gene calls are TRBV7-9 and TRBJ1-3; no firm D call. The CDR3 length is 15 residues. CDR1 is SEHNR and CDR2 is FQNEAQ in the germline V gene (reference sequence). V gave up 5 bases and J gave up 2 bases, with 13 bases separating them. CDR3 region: CASSRTRQAGNTIYF. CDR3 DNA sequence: TGTGCCAGCAGCCGAACGCGACAAGCTGGAAACACCATATATTTT.

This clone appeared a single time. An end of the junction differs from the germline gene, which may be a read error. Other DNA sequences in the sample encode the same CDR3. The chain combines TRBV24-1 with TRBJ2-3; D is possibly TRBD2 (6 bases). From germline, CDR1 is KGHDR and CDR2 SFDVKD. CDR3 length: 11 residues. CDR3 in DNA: TGTGCCACCAGCCCGGGAGATACGCAGTACTTT. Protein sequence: CATSPGDTQYF.

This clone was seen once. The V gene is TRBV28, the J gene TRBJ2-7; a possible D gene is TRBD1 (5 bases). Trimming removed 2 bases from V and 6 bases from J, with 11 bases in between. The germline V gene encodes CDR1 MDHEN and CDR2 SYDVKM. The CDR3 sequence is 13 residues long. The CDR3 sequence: CASSLLRVAEQYF. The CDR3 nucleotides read TGTGCCAGCAGTTTACTCAGGGTTGCCGAGCAGTACTTC.

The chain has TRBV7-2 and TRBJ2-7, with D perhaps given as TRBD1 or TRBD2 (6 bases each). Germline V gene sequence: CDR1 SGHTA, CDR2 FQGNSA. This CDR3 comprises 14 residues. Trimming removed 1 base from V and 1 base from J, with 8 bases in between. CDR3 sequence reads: CASSLGGASYEQYV. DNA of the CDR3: TGTGCCAGCAGCTTAGGGGGGGCGTCCTACGAGCAGTACGTC.

The CDR3, as DNA: TGCGCCAGCAGCCATCGACAGGGGCTCAATTCACCCCTCCACTTT. This gives the protein CASSHRQGLNSPLHF. The chain is built from TRBV4-1 and TRBJ1-6; the match to TRBD1 covers 8 bases. This CDR3 region has 15 residues. J lost 7 bases, V lost 3 bases, and 5 bases had no gene match. Per germline, CDR1 MGHRA and CDR2 YSYEKL.

The CDR3 reads CASAPELTDSGNTIYF. The CDR3 nucleotides read TGTGCCAGCGCCCCGGAACTGACGGACTCTGGAAACACCATATATTTT. The chain recombines TRBV9 with TRBJ1-3, with D unclear. V shed 7 bases and J shed 0 bases, with 17 bases lying between them. The CDR3 length is 16 residues. Germline V gene data show CDR1 as SGDLS and CDR2 as YYNGEE. Together with reference TRBV9 and TRBJ1-3, the CDR3 gives the full variable domain: DSGVTQTPKHLITATGQRVTLRCSPRSGDLSVYWYQQSLDQGLQFLIQYYNGEERAKGNILERFSAQQFPDLHSELNLSSLELGDSALYFCASAPELTDSGNTIYFGEGSWLTVV.

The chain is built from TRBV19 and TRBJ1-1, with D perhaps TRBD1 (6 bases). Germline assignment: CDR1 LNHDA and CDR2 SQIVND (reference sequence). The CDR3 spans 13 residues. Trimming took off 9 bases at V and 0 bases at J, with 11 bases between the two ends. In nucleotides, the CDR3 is TGTGCCAGCTCGGACAGCTTGAACACTGAAGCTTTCTTT. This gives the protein CASSDSLNTEAFF. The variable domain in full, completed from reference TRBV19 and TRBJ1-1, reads DGGITQSPKYLFRKEGQNVTLSCEQNLNHDAMYWYRQDPGQGLRLIYYSQIVNDFQKGDIAEGYSVSREKKESFPLTVTSAQKNPTAFYLCASSDSLNTEAFFGQGTRLTVV.